Listed below are T cell receptor beta chains from one sample, sequenced in a study. One entry per CDR3 protein results from TCRdb running MiXCR on the RT-PCR reads. The data contain 650,000 to 800,000 distinct CDR3 sequences, approximately 15% of them singletons. The sequenced sample was memory CD4+ T cells from blood. Source of these receptors: a female donor in good health, serving as a healthy control. CDR3s include the opening cysteine and the closing phenylalanine or tryptophan. The D gene is left open where the match is weak. Size is stated for part of the rows, as once, few or many counts, or as a class when the clone is expanded.

abundance: many
j_gene: TRBJ2-5
d_gene: NA
v_gene: TRBV5-6
CDR3nt: TGTGCCAGCAGCTTGGAGGTTTTGGAAGAGACCCAGTACTTC
CDR3aa: CASSLEVLEETQYF

abundance: many
j_gene: TRBJ2-7
d_gene: NA
v_gene: TRBV20-1
CDR3nt: TGCAGTGCTAGGCGGCAGCTGTACGAGCAGTACTTC
CDR3aa: CSARRQLYEQYF

abundance: once
j_gene: TRBJ2-5
d_gene: TRBD2
v_gene: TRBV11-1
CDR3nt: TGTGCCAGCAGTAAAGGACTAGCGGGAGGCCTCCAAGAGACCCAGTACTTC
CDR3aa: CASSKGLAGGLQETQYF

abundance: many
j_gene: TRBJ2-1
d_gene: NA
v_gene: TRBV20-1
CDR3nt: TGCAGTGCTCCCTCCTCCGGGGGATTAAGCAATGAGCAGTTCTTC
CDR3aa: CSAPSSGGLSNEQFF

abundance: few
j_gene: TRBJ2-7
d_gene: NA
v_gene: TRBV4-3
CDR3nt: TGCGCCAGCAGCCAAGCTTGGGGAAACTACGAGCAGTACTTC
CDR3aa: CASSQAWGNYEQYF

abundance: few
j_gene: TRBJ2-7
d_gene: TRBD2
v_gene: TRBV6-1
CDR3nt: TGTGCCAGCAGCCCACGACTAGCGGGAGGGCCGCGCGAGCAGTACTTC
CDR3aa: CASSPRLAGGPREQYF

abundance: NA
j_gene: TRBJ2-3
d_gene: TRBD1
v_gene: TRBV7-2
CDR3nt: TGTGCCAGCAGCAGGACAGGGGGTAGGGATACGCAGTATTTT
CDR3aa: CASSRTGGRDTQYF

abundance: NA
j_gene: TRBJ2-7
d_gene: NA
v_gene: TRBV7-9
CDR3nt: TGTGCCGGCAAGGGGCCGGGACTGCAGTACTTC
CDR3aa: CAGKGPGLQYF

abundance: few
j_gene: TRBJ2-2
d_gene: NA
v_gene: TRBV4-3
CDR3nt: TGCGCCAGCAGCCAAGGGATCCTCACCGGGGAGCTGTTTTTT
CDR3aa: CASSQGILTGELFF

abundance: NA
j_gene: TRBJ2-7
d_gene: NA
v_gene: TRBV5-5
CDR3nt: TGTGCCAGCATCAGGGGGGCAGGGGCGGCGAACGAGCAGTACTTC
CDR3aa: CASIRGAGAANEQYF